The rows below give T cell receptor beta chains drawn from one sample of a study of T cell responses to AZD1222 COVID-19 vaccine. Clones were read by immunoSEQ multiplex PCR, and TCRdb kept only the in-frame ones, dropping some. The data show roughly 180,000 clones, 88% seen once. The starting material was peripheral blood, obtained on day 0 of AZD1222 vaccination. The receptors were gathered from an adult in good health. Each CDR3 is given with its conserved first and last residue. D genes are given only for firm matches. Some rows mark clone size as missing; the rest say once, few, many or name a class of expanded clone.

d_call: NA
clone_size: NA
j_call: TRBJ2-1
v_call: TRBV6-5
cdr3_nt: TGTGCCAGCAGCTGGGAGAGTGAGCAGTTCTTC
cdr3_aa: CASSWESEQFF

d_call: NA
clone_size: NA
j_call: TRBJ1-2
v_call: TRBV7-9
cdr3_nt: TGTGCCAGCAGCTTAGCTGGGATCGGCTACACCTTC
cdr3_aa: CASSLAGIGYTF

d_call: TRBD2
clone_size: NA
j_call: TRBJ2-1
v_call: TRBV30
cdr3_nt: TGTGCCTGGAGTGTACTAGCGGCCGCCTACAATGAGCAGTTCTTC
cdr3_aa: CAWSVLAAAYNEQFF

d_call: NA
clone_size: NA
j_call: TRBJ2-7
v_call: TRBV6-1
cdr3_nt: TGTGCCAGCAGTGAACAGGGTACCTACGAGCAGTACTTC
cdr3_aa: CASSEQGTYEQYF

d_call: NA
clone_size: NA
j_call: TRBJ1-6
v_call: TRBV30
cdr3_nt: TGTGCCTGGACCCGGGGGGGTGGATTCGGTAATTCACCCCTCCACTTT
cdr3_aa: CAWTRGGGFGNSPLHF

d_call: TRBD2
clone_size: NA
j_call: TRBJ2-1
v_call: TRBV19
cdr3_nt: TGTGCCAGCTCCTTCACTAGCGGGAAGTACAATGAGCAGTTCTTC
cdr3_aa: CASSFTSGKYNEQFF

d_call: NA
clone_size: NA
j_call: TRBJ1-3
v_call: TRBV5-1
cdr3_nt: TGCGCCAGCAGCTTGGCTGCAGGCTCGGGAAACACCATATATTTT
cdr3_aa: CASSLAAGSGNTIYF

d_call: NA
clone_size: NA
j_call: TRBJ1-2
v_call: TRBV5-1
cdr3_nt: TGCGCCAGCAGCTTCTCCAGCTATGGCTACACCTTC
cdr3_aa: CASSFSSYGYTF

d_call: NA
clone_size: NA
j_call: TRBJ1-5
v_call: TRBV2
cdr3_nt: TGTGCCAGCCTCGGAACCAGGAGTAGGGATCAGCCCCAGCATTTT
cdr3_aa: CASLGTRSRDQPQHF

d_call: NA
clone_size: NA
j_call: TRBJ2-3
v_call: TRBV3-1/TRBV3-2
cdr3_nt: TGTGCCAGCAGCCAAGCAAAAGGAGGGAGCCCAGATACGCAGTATTTT
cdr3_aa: CASSQAKGGSPDTQYF

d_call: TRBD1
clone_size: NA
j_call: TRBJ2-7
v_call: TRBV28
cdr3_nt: TGTGCCAGCAGTTCCATTGGACAGGAACCCTACGAGCAGTACTTC
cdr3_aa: CASSSIGQEPYEQYF

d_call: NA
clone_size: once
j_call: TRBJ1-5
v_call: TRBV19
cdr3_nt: TGTGCCAGTAGTAACATCCAGGGTGGGGGCAATCAGCCCCAGCATTTT
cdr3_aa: CASSNIQGGGNQPQHF

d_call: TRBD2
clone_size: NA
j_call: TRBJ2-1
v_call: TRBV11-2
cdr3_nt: TGTGCCAGCAGCTTCACTAGCGGTGAGCAGTTCTTC
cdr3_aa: CASSFTSGEQFF

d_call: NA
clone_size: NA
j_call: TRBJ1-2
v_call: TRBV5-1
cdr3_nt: TGCGCCAGCCAAGGGGGGGGTCCTAACTATGGCTACACCTTC
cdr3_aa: CASQGGGPNYGYTF

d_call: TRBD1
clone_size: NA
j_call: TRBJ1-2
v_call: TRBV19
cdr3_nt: TGTGCCAGTACCTTGACAGGGGCTAACTATGGCTACACCTTC
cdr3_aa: CASTLTGANYGYTF

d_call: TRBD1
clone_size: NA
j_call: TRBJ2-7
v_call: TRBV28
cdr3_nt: TGTGCCAGCAGTAAACCGGGGACAGGATCCTACGAGCAGTACTTC
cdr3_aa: CASSKPGTGSYEQYF

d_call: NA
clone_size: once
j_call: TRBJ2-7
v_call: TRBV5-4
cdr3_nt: TGTGCCAGCAGCGTCAGCTACGAGCAGTACTTC
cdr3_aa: CASSVSYEQYF

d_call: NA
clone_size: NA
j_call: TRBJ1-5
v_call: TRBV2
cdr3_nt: TGTGCCAGCAGTTTGGACAGTTATAGCAATCAGCCCCAGCATTTT
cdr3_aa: CASSLDSYSNQPQHF

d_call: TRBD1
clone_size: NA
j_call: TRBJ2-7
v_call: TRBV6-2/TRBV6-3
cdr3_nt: TGTGCCAGCAGTTATGGGGACAGATACGAGCAGTACTTC
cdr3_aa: CASSYGDRYEQYF

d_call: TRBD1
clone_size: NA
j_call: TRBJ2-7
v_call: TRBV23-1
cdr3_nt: TGCGCCAGCAGTCAACCACCGGGACAGGGGAACTACGAGCAGTACTTC
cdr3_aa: CASSQPPGQGNYEQYF

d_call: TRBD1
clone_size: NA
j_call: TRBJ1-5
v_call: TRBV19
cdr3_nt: TGTGCCAGAAGAACCGGGACAGGGGAAATGTGTCAGCCCCAGCATTTT
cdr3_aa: CARRTGTGEMCQPQHF

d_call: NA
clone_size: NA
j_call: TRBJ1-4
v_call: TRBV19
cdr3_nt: TGTGCCAGTAGTACCCTTGGGGGGAGTGAAAAACTGTTTTTT
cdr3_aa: CASSTLGGSEKLFF

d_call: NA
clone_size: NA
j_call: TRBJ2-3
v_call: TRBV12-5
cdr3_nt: TGTGCTAGTGGTTTAGGTCCGAGGGATACGCAGTATTTT
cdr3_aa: CASGLGPRDTQYF

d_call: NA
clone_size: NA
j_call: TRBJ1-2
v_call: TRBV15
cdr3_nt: TGTGCCACCAGCGAGGTTAACTATGGCTACACCTTC
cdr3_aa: CATSEVNYGYTF

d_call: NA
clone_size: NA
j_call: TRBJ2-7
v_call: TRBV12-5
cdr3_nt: TGTGCTAGTGGTCCCAGGTACGAGCAGTACTTC
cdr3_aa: CASGPRYEQYF

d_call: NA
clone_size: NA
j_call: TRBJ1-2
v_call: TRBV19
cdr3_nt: TGTGCCAGTAGTCCGTCTATAGAGTATGGCTACACCTTC
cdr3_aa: CASSPSIEYGYTF

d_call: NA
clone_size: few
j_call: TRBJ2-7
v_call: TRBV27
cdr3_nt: TGTGCCAGCAGTTTACAGCCCAACGCCTACGAGCAGTACTTC
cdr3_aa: CASSLQPNAYEQYF

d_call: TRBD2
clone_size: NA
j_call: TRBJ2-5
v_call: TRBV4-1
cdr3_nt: TGCGCCAGCAGCCAAGGACTAGCGGCATTTTTTGGGGAGACCCAGTACTTC
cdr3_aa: CASSQGLAAFFGETQYF

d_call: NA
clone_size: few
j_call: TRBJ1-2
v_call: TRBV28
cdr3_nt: TGTGCCAGCGTATCCAATCGGGGAGGGTTACCCTATGGCTACACCTTC
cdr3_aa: CASVSNRGGLPYGYTF

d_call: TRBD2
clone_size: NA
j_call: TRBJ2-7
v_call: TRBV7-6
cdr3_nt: TGTGCCAGCAGCTTAGGGACTAGCCCCTACGAGCAGTACTTC
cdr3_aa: CASSLGTSPYEQYF

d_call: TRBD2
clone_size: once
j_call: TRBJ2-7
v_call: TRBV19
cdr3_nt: TGTGCCAGTTCGATAACCGGGACTACCAGTGGGGAGCAGTACTTC
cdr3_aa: CASSITGTTSGEQYF

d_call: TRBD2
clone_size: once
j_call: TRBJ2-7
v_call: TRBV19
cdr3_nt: TGTGCCAGTAGTATCTTCGTTAGCGGGAGATCCTACGAGCAGTACTTC
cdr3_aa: CASSIFVSGRSYEQYF

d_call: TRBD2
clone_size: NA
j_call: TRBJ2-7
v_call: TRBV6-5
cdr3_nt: TGTGCCAGCAGTTACGACGGCGGGGGGACCCCCTACGAGCAGTACTTC
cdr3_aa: CASSYDGGGTPYEQYF

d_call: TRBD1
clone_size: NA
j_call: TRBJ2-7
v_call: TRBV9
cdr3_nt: TGTGCCAGTCATCCGGGACAGGGGACCTACGAGCAGTACTTC
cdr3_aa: CASHPGQGTYEQYF

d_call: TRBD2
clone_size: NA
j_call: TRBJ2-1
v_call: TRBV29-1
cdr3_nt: TGCAGCGTTGAAGCCCTAGCGGGGGGCAATGAGCAGTTCTTC
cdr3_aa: CSVEALAGGNEQFF

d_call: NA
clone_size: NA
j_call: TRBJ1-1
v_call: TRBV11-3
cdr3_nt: TGTGCCAGCAGCTTAAGAGGGGACACTGAAGCTTTCTTT
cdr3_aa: CASSLRGDTEAFF

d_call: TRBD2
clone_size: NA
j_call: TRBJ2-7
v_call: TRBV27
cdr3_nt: TGTGCCAGCAGTTTATCCCTAGCGGGAGTGGGCGAGCAGTACTTC
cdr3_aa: CASSLSLAGVGEQYF

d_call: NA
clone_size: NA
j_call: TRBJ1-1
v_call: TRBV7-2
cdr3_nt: TGTGCCAGCAGTTACGGTCGCACTGAAGCTTTCTTT
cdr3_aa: CASSYGRTEAFF

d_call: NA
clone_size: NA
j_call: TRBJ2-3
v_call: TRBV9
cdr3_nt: TGTGCCAGCAGCGTTAGTGGGACTAGCACAGATACGCAGTATTTT
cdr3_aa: CASSVSGTSTDTQYF

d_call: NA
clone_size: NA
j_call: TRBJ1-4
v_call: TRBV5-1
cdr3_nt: TGCGCCAGCAGAAAGGGTTTTAATGAAAAACTGTTTTTT
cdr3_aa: CASRKGFNEKLFF

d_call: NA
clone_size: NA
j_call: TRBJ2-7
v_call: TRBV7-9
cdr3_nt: TGTGCCAGCAGCTCCCGCAATCAGGGGATTTTGGACGAGCAGTACTTC
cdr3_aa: CASSSRNQGILDEQYF

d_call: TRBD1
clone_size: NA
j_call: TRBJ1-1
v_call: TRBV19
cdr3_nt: TGTGCCAGTAGTCCACTTGGGGACAGGGAGAACACTGAAGCTTTCTTT
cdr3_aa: CASSPLGDRENTEAFF

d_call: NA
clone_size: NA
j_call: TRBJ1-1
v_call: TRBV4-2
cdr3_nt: TGTGCCAGCAGCCAAGCCGACAGTTTGAACACTGAAGCTTTCTTT
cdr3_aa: CASSQADSLNTEAFF

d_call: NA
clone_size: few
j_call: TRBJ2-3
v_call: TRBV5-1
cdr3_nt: TGCGCCAGCAGCTTGGCCGGGGGACCAAGCGGCGCAGATACGCAGTATTTT
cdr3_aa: CASSLAGGPSGADTQYF

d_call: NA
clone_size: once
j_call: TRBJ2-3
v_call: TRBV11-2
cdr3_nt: TGTGCCAGCAGCTCCCTTGGGGGTTACACAGATACGCAGTATTTT
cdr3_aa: CASSSLGGYTDTQYF

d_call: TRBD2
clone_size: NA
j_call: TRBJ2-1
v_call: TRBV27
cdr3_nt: TGTGCCAGCAGCTTAGCGGGAGGGCCTTACAATGAGCAGTTCTTC
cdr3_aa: CASSLAGGPYNEQFF

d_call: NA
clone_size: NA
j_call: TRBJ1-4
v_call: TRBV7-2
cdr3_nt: TGTGCCAGCAGCTTAGACAGCTTCAATGAAAAACTGTTTTTT
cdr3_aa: CASSLDSFNEKLFF

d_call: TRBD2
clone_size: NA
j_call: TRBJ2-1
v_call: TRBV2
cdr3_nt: TGTGCCAGCAGTGAACAAACTAGCGGGGGCAACCTCTTC
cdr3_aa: CASSEQTSGGNLF

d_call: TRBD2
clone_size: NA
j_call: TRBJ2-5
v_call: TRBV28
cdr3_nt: TGTGCCAGCAGTTTACCCAGCGGGAGGCCCCAGTACTTC
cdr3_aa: CASSLPSGRPQYF

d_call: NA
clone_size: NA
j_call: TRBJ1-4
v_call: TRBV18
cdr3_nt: TGTGCCAGCTCACCACCGGGACACGCCACTAATGAAAAACTGTTTTTT
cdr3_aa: CASSPPGHATNEKLFF

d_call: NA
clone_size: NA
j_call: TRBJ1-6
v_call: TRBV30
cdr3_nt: TGTGCCTGGAGTTACAGGATGCGGAATAATTCACCCCTCCACTTT
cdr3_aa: CAWSYRMRNNSPLHF

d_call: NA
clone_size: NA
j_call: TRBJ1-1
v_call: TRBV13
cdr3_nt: TGTGCCAGCAGCCGCGACACTGAAGCTTTCTTT
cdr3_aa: CASSRDTEAFF

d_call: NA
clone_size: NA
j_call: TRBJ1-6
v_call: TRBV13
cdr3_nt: TGTGCCAGCAGTTCGAGCGGGGGTGGGGCCCTCCACTTT
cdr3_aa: CASSSSGGGALHF

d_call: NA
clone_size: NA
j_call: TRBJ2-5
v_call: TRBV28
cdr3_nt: TGTGCCAGCAGTTTAAAGAACAGGGAGACCCAGTACTTC
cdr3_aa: CASSLKNRETQYF

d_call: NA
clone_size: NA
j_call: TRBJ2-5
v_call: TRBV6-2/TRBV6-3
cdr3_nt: TGTGCCAGCAGTTACGGTCTAGAAAAGACCCAGTACTTC
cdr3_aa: CASSYGLEKTQYF